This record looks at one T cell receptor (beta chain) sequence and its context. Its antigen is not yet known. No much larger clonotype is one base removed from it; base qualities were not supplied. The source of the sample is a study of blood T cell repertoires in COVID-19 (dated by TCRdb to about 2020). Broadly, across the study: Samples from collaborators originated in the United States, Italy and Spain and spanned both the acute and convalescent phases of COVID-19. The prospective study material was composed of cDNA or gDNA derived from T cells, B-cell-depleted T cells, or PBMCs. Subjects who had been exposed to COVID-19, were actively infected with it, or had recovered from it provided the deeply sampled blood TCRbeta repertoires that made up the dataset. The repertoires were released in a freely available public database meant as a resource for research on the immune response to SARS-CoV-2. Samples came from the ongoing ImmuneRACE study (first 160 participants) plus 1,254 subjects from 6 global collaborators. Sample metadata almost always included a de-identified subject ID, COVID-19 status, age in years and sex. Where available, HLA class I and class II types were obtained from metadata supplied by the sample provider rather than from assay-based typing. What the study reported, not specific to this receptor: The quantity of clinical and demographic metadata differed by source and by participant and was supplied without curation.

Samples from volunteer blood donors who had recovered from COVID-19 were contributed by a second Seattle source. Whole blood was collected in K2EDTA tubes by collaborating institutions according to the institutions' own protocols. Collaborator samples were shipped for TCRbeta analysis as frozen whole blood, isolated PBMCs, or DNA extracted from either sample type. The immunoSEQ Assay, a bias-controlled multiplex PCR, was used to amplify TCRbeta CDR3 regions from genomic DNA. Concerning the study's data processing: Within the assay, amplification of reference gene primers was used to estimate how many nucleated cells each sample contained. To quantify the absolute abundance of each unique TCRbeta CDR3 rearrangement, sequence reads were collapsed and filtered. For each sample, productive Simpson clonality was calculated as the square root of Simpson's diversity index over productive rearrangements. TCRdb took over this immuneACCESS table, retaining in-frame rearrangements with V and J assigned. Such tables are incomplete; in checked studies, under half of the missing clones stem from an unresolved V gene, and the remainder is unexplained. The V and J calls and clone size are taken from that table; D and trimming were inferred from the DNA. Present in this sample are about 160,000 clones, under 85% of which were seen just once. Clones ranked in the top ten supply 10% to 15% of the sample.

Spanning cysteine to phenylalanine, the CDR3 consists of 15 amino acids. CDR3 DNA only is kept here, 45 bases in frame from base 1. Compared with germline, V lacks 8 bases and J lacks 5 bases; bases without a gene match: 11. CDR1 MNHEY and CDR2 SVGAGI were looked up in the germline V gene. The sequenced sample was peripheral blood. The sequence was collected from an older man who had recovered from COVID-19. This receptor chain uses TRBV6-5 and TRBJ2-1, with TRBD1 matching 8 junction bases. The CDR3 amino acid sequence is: CASSEQGGRNNEQFF. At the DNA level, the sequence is TGTGCCAGCTCGGAACAGGGGGGACGTAACAATGAGCAGTTCTTC.